One and the same sample provided the 9 T cell receptor beta chains below, sequenced in a study of identical twins. TCRdb analysed the 5' RACE reads with MiXCR anew, one entry per CDR3 protein. Among about 1.7 million distinct CDR3 sequences, more than 30% were seen once, and the ten largest hold more than 0.25%. Sequencing was carried out using cord blood. The source is a newborn girl in good health.

There are a few counts of this clonotype. The chain uses TRBV2 and TRBJ1-1; the D gene is possibly TRBD1 (5 bases). The CDR3 has 13 residues. The V end was cut by 1 base, the J end by 3 bases, with 6 bases between. Germline lookup yields CDR1 SNHLY and CDR2 FYNNEI. The CDR3 protein is CASSEDRYTEAFF. The CDR3 coding sequence is TGTGCCAGCAGTGAAGACAGGTACACTGAAGCTTTCTTT.

This clonotype is a singleton in its sample. This sequence joins TRBV27 and TRBJ1-4, with TRBD1 matching 9 bases. The CDR3 consists of 17 residues. V dropped 5 bases and J dropped 8; count of bases not matched to a gene: 15. CDR1 is MNHEY, CDR2 SMNVEV, per germline (reference sequence). The CDR3 sequence is CASSPRDREGEREKLFF. The CDR3 DNA reads as TGTGCCAGCAGTCCACGGGACAGGGAAGGGGAGCGAGAAAAACTGTTTTTT.

This clonotype was counted between two and nine times. CDR3 loop: CASSEWISGGYEQYF. In DNA, the CDR3 is TGTGCCAGCAGTGAATGGATTAGCGGGGGGTACGAGCAGTACTTC. V and J are TRBV6-1 and TRBJ2-7, with 10 bases that match TRBD2. The V and J ends lost 2 bases and 4 bases, in that order; junction bases with no gene match: 5. Germline loops: CDR1 MNHNS, CDR2 SASEGT. CDR3 length: 15 residues.

The chain carries TRBV20-1 and TRBJ1-4; possible D gene TRBD1, 5 bases. The CDR3 covers 13 residues. The ends were cut back, 3 bases at V and 4 bases at J, with 9 bases in the middle. Germline loops: CDR1 DFQATT, CDR2 SNEGSKA (reference sequence). CDR3 sequence (DNA): TGCAGTGCTAGGGGGGGTTTTAATGAAAAACTGTTTTTT. Translation gives CSARGGFNEKLFF.

The chain is built from TRBV11-3 and TRBJ2-5, with 10 bases lining up with TRBD2. This CDR3 is built from 15 residues. The V gene end was trimmed by 5 bases and the J gene end by 11 bases; junction bases not matched to a gene: 14. CDR1 is SGHNT, CDR2 YENEEA, per germline. The CDR3 bases are TGTGCCAGCAGCATGCTAGCGGGGGCTGACAATGAGCAGTACTTC. Translating it yields CASSMLAGADNEQYF.

This clonotype was observed a few times. The chain recombines TRBV19 with TRBJ2-4; 7 bases agree with TRBD1. The CDR3 totals 14 residues. Losses at the gene ends were 6 bases for V and 7 bases for J; bases not matched to a gene: 9. The germline V gene has CDR1 LNHDA and CDR2 SQIVND (reference sequence). The CDR3: CASRETGFRNIQYF. The CDR3 DNA reads as TGTGCCAGTAGGGAGACAGGGTTTCGCAACATTCAGTACTTC.

The rearrangement links TRBV25-1 to TRBJ1-1; 8 bases agree with TRBD1. Losses at the gene ends were 6 bases for V and 0 bases for J; bases not matched to a gene: 3. The CDR3 is made up of 14 amino acids. The germline V gene encodes CDR1 MGHDK and CDR2 SYGVNS. CDR3 bases: TGTGCCAGCAGCGGCAGGGGGCTGAACACTGAAGCTTTCTTT. As protein: CASSGRGLNTEAFF.

The rearrangement links TRBV7-2 to TRBJ1-1; D is perhaps TRBD1 (6 bases). V dropped 5 bases and J dropped 2 bases, with 15 bases sitting between them. The CDR3 is made up of 15 amino acids. Germline V lookup: CDR1 SGHTA, CDR2 FQGNSA. The CDR3 nucleotides read TGTGCCAGCAGCACCCCCCACAGGGTCAACACTGAAGCTTTCTTT. It codes for CASSTPHRVNTEAFF.

A note on this clonotype: A read error may produce the germline difference seen at one junction end. The rearrangement uses TRBV27 and TRBJ2-1; 8 bases are shared with TRBD2. Germline CDR1 reads MNHEY; CDR2 reads SMNVEV (reference sequence). This CDR3 contains 16 residues. In nucleotides, the CDR3 is TGTGCCGGCAGTTTAGTTAGCGGGGAGCCCAACCCTGAGCAGTTCTTC. Amino acid sequence: CAGSLVSGEPNPEQFF.